This entry describes one T cell receptor beta chain. Its antigen is as yet unknown. The data were taken from a study of cytomegalovirus exposure and HLA in healthy donors. The primer mix had 60 Vbeta and 13 Jbeta primers. TCRdb's copy holds only in-frame clones and misses some; the assay was immunoSEQ multiplex PCR. The table lists approximately 150,000 clones, over 80% of them singletons, with under 3% in the top ten. This CDR3 comprises 15 residues. Trimming at V came to 5 bases and at J to 4 bases, leaving 7 bases not matched to a gene. Looked up from germline, CDR1 is LNHNV and CDR2 is YYDKDF (reference sequence). Study conclusions and caveats: The study put some 160 TCR beta chains on its list as cytomegalovirus-associated.

The receptor was derived from a woman between 25 and 40 years old in good health and CMV-seronegative. The J gene is TRBJ1-3, the V gene TRBV15; 8 nucleotides align to TRBD1. Specimen: PBMCs. The CDR3 DNA reads TGTGCCACCAGCCGACAGGGGCTTTCCGGAAACACCATATATTTT. It translates to CATSRQGLSGNTIYF.